This T cell receptor (beta chain) appears in the sequencing data of a study of cytomegalovirus exposure and HLA in healthy donors. Study-wide background: A later analysis reported the same platform for the roughly 120 validation repertoires and the approximately 670 first-cohort repertoires.

In regard to this clone: Its antigen is still unknown.

Using immunoSEQ multiplex PCR, the repertoire was profiled, and TCRdb retains in-frame clones only, with some absent. The sample lists 100,000 to 150,000 clones; around 86% were seen once. General study findings and limits: Overall, 164 TCR beta chains were annotated as cytomegalovirus-associated. Across donors, most TCRs were seen rarely, yet some public ones were widespread. The classifier reportedly diagnosed cytomegalovirus status with high sensitivity and specificity.

The sequence derives from a young woman in good health and CMV-seronegative. Sequenced sample: PBMCs.

In nucleotides, the CDR3 is TGTGCCAGCAGCGCTAGCGGGACGTCCTACAATGAGCAGTTCTTC. Its protein product is CASSASGTSYNEQFF. The gene calls are TRBV9 and TRBJ2-1; 9 bases match TRBD2. The CDR3 sequence is 15 residues long. V was clipped by 3 bases and J by 1 base; unmatched bases: 2. Germline lookup yields CDR1 SGDLS and CDR2 YYNGEE.